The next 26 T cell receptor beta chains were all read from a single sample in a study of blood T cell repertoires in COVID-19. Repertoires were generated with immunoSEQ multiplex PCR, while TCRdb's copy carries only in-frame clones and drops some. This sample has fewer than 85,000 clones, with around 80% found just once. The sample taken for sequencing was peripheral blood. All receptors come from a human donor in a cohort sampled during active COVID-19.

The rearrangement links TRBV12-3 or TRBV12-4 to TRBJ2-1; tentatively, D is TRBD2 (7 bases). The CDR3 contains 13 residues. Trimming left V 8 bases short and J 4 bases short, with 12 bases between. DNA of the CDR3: TGTGCCAGCCGGGGGCGGGGGTACAATGAGCAGTTCTTC. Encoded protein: CASRGRGYNEQFF.

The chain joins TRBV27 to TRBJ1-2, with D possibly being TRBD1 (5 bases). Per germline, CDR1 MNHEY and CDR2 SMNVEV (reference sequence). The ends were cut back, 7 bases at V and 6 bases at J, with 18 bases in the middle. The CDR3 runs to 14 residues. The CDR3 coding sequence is TGTGCCAGCAACCCCGGACGGGGACTGGATGGCTACACCTTC. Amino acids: CASNPGRGLDGYTF.

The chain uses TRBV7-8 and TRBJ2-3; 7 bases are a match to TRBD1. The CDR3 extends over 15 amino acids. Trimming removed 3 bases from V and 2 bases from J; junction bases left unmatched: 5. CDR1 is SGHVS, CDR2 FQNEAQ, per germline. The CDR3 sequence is CASSLNRGNTDTQYF. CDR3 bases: TGTGCCAGCAGCTTGAACAGGGGTAACACAGATACGCAGTATTTT. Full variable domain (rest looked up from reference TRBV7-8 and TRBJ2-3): GAGVSQSPRYKVAKRGQDVALRCDPISGHVSLFWYQQALGQGPEFLTYFQNEAQLDKSGLPSDRFFAERPEGSVSTLKIQRTQQEDSAVYLCASSLNRGNTDTQYFGPGTRLTVL.

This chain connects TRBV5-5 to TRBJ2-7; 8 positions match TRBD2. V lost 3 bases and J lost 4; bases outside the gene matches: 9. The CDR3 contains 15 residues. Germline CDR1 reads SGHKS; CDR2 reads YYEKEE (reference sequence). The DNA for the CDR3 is TGTGCCAGCAGCTCCCCGGGACTAGGGATGTACGAGCAGTACTTC. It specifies CASSSPGLGMYEQYF.

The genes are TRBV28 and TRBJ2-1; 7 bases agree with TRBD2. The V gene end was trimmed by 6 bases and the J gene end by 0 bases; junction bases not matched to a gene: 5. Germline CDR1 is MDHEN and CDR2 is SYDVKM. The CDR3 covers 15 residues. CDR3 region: CASRTGGGSYNEQFF. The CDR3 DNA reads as TGTGCCAGCAGAACTGGGGGGGGCTCCTACAATGAGCAGTTCTTC.

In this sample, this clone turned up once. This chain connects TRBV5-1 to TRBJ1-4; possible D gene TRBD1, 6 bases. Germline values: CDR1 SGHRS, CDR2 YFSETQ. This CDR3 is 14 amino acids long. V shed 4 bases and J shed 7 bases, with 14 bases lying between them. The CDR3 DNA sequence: TGCGCCAGCAGCGGGGACACCCGGGCTGAAAAACTGTTTTTT. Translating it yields CASSGDTRAEKLFF.

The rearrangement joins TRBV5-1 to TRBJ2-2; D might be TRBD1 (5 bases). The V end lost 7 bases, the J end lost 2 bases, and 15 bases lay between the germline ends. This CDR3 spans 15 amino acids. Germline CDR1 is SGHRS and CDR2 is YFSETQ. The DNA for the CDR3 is TGCGCCAGCCAGACAGAGACCCTTAACACCGGGGAGCTGTTTTTT. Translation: CASQTETLNTGELFF. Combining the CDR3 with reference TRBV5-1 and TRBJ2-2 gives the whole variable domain KAGVTQTPRYLIKTRGQQVTLSCSPISGHRSVSWYQQTPGQGLQFLFEYFSETQRNKGNFPGRFSGRQFSNSRSEMNVSTLELGDSALYLCASQTETLNTGELFFGEGSRLTVL.

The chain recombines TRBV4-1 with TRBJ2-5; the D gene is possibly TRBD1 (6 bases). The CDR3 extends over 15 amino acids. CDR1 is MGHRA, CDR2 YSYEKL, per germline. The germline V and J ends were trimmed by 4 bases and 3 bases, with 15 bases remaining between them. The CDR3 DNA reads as TGCGCCAGCAGCCCCACCGGGACAAACGAAGAGACCCAGTACTTC. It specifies CASSPTGTNEETQYF.

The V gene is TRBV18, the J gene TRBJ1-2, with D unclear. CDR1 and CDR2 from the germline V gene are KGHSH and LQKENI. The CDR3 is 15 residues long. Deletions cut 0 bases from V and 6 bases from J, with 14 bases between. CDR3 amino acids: CASSPPLLGGDGYTF. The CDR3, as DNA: TGTGCCAGCTCACCACCTCTGTTAGGCGGAGATGGCTACACCTTC. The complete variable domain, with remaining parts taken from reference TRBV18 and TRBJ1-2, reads NAGVMQNPRHLVRRRGQEARLRCSPMKGHSHVYWYRQLPEEGLKFMVYLQKENIIDESGMPKERFSAEFPKEGPSILRIQQVVRGDSAAYFCASSPPLLGGDGYTFGSGTRLTVV.

This CDR3 reads CASRRQGNYGYTF. The CDR3 nucleotides read TGTGCCAGCAGACGCCAGGGGAACTATGGCTACACCTTC. V gene TRBV28 combines with J gene TRBJ1-2, with a weak D call TRBD1 (6 bases). Trimming took 6 bases from V and 2 from J, leaving 10 bases between them. The CDR3 is 13 residues long. Germline-derived CDR1 and CDR2 are MDHEN and SYDVKM.

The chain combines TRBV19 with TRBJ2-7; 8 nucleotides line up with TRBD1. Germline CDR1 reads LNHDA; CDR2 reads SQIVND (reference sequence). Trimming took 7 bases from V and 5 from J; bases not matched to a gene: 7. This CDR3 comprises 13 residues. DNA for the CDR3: TGTGCCAGTACCCCAGACAGGGGCCACGAGCAGTACTTC. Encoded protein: CASTPDRGHEQYF. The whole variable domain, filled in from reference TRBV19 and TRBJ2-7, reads DGGITQSPKYLFRKEGQNVTLSCEQNLNHDAMYWYRQDPGQGLRLIYYSQIVNDFQKGDIAEGYSVSREKKESFPLTVTSAQKNPTAFYLCASTPDRGHEQYFGPGTRLTVT.

CDR3 sequence reads: CASSLDLGRTGEQYF. CDR3 bases: TGTGCCAGCAGCTTAGATCTTGGGAGGACGGGCGAGCAGTACTTC. This chain links TRBV11-2 with TRBJ2-7; a possible D gene is TRBD2 (6 bases). The germline gives CDR1 SGHAT, CDR2 FQNNGV. V lost 0 bases and J 6 bases, leaving 15 bases between the germline ends. The CDR3 has 15 amino acids.

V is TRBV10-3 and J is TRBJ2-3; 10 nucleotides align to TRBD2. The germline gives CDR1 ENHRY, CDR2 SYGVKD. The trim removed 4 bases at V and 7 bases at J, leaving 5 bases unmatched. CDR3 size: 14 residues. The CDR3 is CAISGTSGANTQYF. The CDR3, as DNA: TGTGCCATCAGTGGGACTAGCGGTGCCAATACGCAGTATTTT.

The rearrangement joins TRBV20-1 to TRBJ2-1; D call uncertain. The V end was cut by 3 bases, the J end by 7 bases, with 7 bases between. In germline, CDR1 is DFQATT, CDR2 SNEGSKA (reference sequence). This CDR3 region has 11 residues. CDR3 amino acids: CSARAPNEQFF. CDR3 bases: TGCAGTGCTAGGGCCCCAAATGAGCAGTTCTTC.

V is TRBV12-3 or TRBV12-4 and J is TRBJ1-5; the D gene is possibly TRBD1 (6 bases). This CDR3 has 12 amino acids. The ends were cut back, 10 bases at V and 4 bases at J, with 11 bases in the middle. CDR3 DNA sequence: TGTGCCACCACAGGGTTTAATCAGCCCCAGCATTTT. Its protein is CATTGFNQPQHF.

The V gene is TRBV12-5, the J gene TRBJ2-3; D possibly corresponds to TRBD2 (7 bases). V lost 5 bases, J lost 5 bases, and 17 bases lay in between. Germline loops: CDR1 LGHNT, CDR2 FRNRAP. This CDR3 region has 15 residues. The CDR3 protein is CASGPPRGALDTQYF. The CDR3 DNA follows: TGTGCTAGTGGTCCCCCCCGGGGGGCCCTAGATACGCAGTATTTT.

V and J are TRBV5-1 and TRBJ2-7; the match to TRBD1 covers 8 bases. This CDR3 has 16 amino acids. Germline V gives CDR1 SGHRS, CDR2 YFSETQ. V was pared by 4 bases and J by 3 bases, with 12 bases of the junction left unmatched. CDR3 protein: CASSLRTGSPFYEQYF. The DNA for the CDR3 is TGCGCCAGCAGCCTACGGACAGGGAGTCCTTTCTACGAGCAGTACTTC.

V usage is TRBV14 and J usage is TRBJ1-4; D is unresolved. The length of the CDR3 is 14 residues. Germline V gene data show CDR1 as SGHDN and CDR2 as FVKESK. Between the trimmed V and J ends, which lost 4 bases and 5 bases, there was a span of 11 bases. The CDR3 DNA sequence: TGTGCCAGCAGCCTACTCAACGAGAATGAAAAACTGTTTTTT. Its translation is CASSLLNENEKLFF.

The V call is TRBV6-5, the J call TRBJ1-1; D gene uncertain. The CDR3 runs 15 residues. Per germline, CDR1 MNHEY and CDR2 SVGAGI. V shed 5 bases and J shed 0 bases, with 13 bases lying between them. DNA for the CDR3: TGTGCCAGCAGTCGCCTCGAAAGCGTGAACACTGAAGCTTTCTTT. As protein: CASSRLESVNTEAFF.

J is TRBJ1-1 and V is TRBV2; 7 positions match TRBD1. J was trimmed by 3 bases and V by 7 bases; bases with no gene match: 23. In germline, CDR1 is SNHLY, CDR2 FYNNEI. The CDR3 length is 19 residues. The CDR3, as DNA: TGTGCCAGCAAACGCCCGGAAGGGGGCCCGGGATCGGGGGACACTGAAGCTTTCTTT. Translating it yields CASKRPEGGPGSGDTEAFF.

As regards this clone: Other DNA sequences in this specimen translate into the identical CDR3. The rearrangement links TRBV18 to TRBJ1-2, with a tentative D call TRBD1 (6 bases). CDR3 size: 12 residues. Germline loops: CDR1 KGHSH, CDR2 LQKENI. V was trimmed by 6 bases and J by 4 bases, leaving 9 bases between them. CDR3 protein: CASSPDSYGYTF. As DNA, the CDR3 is TGTGCCAGCTCCCCGGACAGCTATGGCTACACCTTC.

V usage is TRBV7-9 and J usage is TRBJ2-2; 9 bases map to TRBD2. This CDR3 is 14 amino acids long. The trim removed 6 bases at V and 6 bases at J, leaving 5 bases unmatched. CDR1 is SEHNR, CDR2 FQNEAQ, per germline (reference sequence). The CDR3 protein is CASSLSGGAGELFF. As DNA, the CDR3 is TGTGCCAGCAGTCTTAGCGGGGGAGCCGGGGAGCTGTTTTTT.

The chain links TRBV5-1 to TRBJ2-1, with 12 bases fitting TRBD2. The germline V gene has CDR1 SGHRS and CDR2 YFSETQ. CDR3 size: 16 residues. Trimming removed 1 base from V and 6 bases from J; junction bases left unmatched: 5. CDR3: CASSLNLAGGSNEQFF. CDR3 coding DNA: TGCGCCAGCAGCTTGAACCTAGCGGGGGGGAGCAATGAGCAGTTCTTC.

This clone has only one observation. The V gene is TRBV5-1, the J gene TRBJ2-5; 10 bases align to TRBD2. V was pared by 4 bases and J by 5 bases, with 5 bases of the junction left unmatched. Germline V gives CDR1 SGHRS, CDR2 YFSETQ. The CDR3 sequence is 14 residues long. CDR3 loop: CASSDTSGAETQYF. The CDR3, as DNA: TGCGCCAGCAGCGACACTAGCGGGGCTGAGACCCAGTACTTC.

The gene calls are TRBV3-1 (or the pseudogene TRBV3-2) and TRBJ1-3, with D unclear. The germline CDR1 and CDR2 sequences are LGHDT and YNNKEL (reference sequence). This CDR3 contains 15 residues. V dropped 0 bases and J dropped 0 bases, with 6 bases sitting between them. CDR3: CASSQDRSSGNTIYF. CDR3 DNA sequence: TGTGCCAGCAGCCAAGACAGAAGCTCTGGAAACACCATATATTTT.

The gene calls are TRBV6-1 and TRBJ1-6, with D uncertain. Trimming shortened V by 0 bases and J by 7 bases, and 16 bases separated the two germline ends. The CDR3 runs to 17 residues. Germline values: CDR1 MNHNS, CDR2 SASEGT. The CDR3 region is CASSEAQVTIRNSPLHF. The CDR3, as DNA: TGTGCCAGCAGTGAAGCTCAGGTTACCATAAGGAATTCACCCCTCCACTTT.